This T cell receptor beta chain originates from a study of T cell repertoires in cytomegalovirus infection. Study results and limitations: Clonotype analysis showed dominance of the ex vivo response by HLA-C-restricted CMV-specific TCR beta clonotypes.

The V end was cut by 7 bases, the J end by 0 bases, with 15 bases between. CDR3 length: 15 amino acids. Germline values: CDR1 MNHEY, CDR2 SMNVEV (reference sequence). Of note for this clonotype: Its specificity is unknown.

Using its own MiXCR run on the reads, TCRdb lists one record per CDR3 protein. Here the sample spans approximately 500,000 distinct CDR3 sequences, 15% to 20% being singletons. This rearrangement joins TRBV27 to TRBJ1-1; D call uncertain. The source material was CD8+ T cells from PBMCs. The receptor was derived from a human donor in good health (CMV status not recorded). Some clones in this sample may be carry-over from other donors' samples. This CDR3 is CASIGPGEMNTEAFF. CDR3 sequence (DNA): TGTGCCAGCATCGGCCCAGGAGAGATGAACACTGAAGCTTTCTTT.